This TCR beta chain stems from a study of cytomegalovirus exposure and HLA in healthy donors. The PCR employed 60 Vbeta primers together with 13 Jbeta primers. In the source study's methods: Counted up in a later analysis, unique TCR beta chains came to 60 million to 95 million, with around 11 million shared. Method: immunoSEQ multiplex PCR; TCRdb's copy keeps in-frame clones and lacks some. The V and J calls and clone size were taken over from that table, and D and trimming were inferred from the DNA. The sample holds 250,000 to 350,000 clones, around 86% seen once. The sequenced sample was PBMCs. This sequence originates from a man in his forties in good health and CMV-seropositive.

The DNA of the CDR3 is TGTGCCAGCAGTAGGGACAGGTTTTCCGGGGAGCTGTTTTTT. Encoded protein: CASSRDRFSGELFF. The rearrangement uses TRBV6-1 and TRBJ2-2; 8 nucleotides line up with TRBD1. The CDR3 runs to 14 residues. The junction had 5 bases not matched to a gene; V was cut back by 5 bases and J by 6 bases. Germline CDR1 and CDR2: MNHNS and SASEGT.